One and the same sample provided the 14 T cell receptor beta chains below, sequenced in a study of OX40 agonist ivuxolimab in advanced cancers. Data came from immunoSEQ multiplex PCR; TCRdb stores just in-frame clones and leaves some out. The sample carries around 53,000 clones, over 75% recorded once. Sequencing used CD4+ or CD8+ T cells sorted from blood, obtained in a trial of the OX40 agonist ivuxolimab. The receptor set was obtained from an adult with an advanced solid tumor such as melanoma, head and neck, liver or kidney cancer.

The chain carries TRBV7-9 and TRBJ2-1; 7 nucleotides match TRBD2. Germline values: CDR1 SEHNR, CDR2 FQNEAQ (reference sequence). The CDR3 runs to 16 residues. The V segment lost 5 bases and the J segment 2 bases; nucleotides outside the gene matches: 9. CDR3 residues: CASSPFTSEAYNEQFF. Here the CDR3 DNA reads TGTGCCAGCAGCCCATTTACTAGCGAAGCCTACAATGAGCAGTTCTTC.

The chain recombines TRBV10-3 with TRBJ2-7; D remains unclear. Germline V CDR1 and CDR2: ENHRY, SYGVKD. CDR3 length equals 12 residues. V dropped 4 bases and J dropped 3 bases, with 7 bases sitting between them. This CDR3 is CAISVSDYEQYF. CDR3 nucleotide sequence: TGTGCCATCAGTGTGTCAGACTACGAGCAGTACTTC.

The chain combines TRBV5-1 with TRBJ2-3; no firm D call. Germline CDR1 SGHRS, CDR2 YFSETQ. The CDR3 extends over 15 amino acids. Deletions cut 3 bases from V and 2 bases from J, with 13 bases between. CDR3 sequence: CASSSGRLFTDTQYF. CDR3 DNA: TGCGCCAGCAGCTCAGGCCGGCTATTCACAGATACGCAGTATTTT.

The chain joins TRBV7-8 to TRBJ2-7; D is uncertain. There are 13 residues in the CDR3. The ends were cut back, 1 base at V and 4 bases at J, with 8 bases in the middle. Germline values: CDR1 SGHVS, CDR2 FQNEAQ. This chain's CDR3 is CASSLVSGYEQYF. The CDR3 DNA follows: TGTGCCAGCAGCTTAGTGTCAGGTTACGAGCAGTACTTC. Combining the CDR3 with reference TRBV7-8 and TRBJ2-7 gives the whole variable domain GAGVSQSPRYKVAKRGQDVALRCDPISGHVSLFWYQQALGQGPEFLTYFQNEAQLDKSGLPSDRFFAERPEGSVSTLKIQRTQQEDSAVYLCASSLVSGYEQYFGPGTRLTVT.

The V and J genes are TRBV7-6 and TRBJ2-3, with 13 bases aligning to TRBD2. Trimming at V came to 5 bases and at J to 6 bases, leaving 5 bases not matched to a gene. The CDR3 runs to 15 residues. CDR1 SGHVS and CDR2 FNYEAQ come from the germline V gene. CDR3 in DNA: TGTGCCAGCAGCCGGACTAGCGGGAGAGGCGATACGCAGTATTTT. As protein: CASSRTSGRGDTQYF.

The chain has TRBV13 and TRBJ2-7; the match to TRBD2 covers 10 bases. There are 15 residues in the CDR3. Germline CDR1 is PRHDT and CDR2 is FYEKMQ (reference sequence). The trim removed 5 bases at V and 1 base at J, leaving 5 bases unmatched. The CDR3 sequence is CASSILAGVSYEQYF. CDR3 coding DNA: TGTGCCAGCAGCATCCTAGCGGGGGTTTCCTACGAGCAGTACTTC.

This chain links TRBV18 with TRBJ2-3; 11 bases line up with TRBD2. After removal of 2 bases from V and 5 bases from J, the junction contained 6 bases not matched to a gene. This CDR3 is built from 16 residues. Per germline, CDR1 KGHSH and CDR2 LQKENI. The CDR3 DNA reads TGTGCCAGCTCACCATCCTCTAGCGGGAGGCAAGATACGCAGTATTTT. This encodes CASSPSSSGRQDTQYF.

This rearrangement joins TRBV21-1 to TRBJ2-7; whether TRBD1, the table's D call, matches the DNA was not checked. TRBV21-1 is listed as a pseudogene. This CDR3 has 16 amino acids. The CDR3 DNA sequence: TGTGCCAGCAGCAAAGATAACAGGGAACCCTCCTACGAGCAGTACTTC. Translation gives CASSKDNREPSYEQYF.

This sequence joins TRBV2 and TRBJ2-7, with TRBD1 identical over 7 bases. The CDR3 spans 13 residues. Germline CDR1 and CDR2: SNHLY and FYNNEI. Losses at the gene ends were 3 bases for V and 4 bases for J; bases not matched to a gene: 3. The CDR3 DNA sequence: TGTGCCAGCAGTGAGTACAGGGGATACGAGCAGTACTTC. Amino acids: CASSEYRGYEQYF. The variable domain in full, with the rest retrieved from reference TRBV2 and TRBJ2-7, is EPEVTQTPSHQVTQMGQEVILRCVPISNHLYFYWYRQILGQKVEFLVSFYNNEISEKSEIFDDQFSVERPDGSNFTLKIRSTKLEDSAMYFCASSEYRGYEQYFGPGTRLTVT.

The V gene is TRBV5-1, the J gene TRBJ1-3; the match to TRBD1 covers 7 bases. Germline values: CDR1 SGHRS, CDR2 YFSETQ. V lost 4 bases, J lost 4 bases, and 5 bases stayed unmatched. This CDR3 has 14 residues. The chain's CDR3 is CASSITTGGNTIYF. The CDR3 nucleotides read TGCGCCAGCAGCATAACGACAGGGGGAAACACCATATATTTT.

This clone has only one observation. The chain combines TRBV7-3 with TRBJ2-3, with D perhaps TRBD2 (6 bases). This CDR3 spans 14 amino acids. Trimming stripped 5 bases from V and 3 bases from J, with 12 bases between. Germline lookup yields CDR1 SGHTA and CDR2 FQGTGA. The CDR3 DNA follows: TGTGCCAGCAGCCCAGGAGGGTTGACAGATACGCAGTATTTT. This gives the protein CASSPGGLTDTQYF.

The chain has TRBV25-1 and TRBJ2-4; D is perhaps TRBD1 or TRBD2 (5 bases each). CDR1 and CDR2 from the germline V gene are MGHDK and SYGVNS. The V end lost 4 bases, the J end lost 0 bases, and 13 bases lay between the germline ends. CDR3 length: 16 amino acids. CDR3 bases: TGTGCCAGCAGTGCTCCGGGACGGAAAGCCAAAAACATTCAGTACTTC. Encoded protein: CASSAPGRKAKNIQYF. The variable domain in full, with the rest retrieved from reference TRBV25-1 and TRBJ2-4, is EADIYQTPRYLVIGTGKKITLECSQTMGHDKMYWYQQDPGMELHLIHYSYGVNSTEKGDLSSESTVSRIRTEHFPLTLESARPSHTSQYLCASSAPGRKAKNIQYFGAGTRLSVL.

This CDR3 reads CASSYSSASTYEQYF. CDR3 DNA: TGTGCCAGCAGTTACTCGTCGGCCTCTACCTACGAGCAGTACTTC. The rearrangement joins TRBV6-5 to TRBJ2-7; D uncertain. CDR1 is MNHEY, CDR2 SVGAGI, per germline. The CDR3 length is 15 residues. V shed 0 bases and J shed 2 bases, with 11 bases lying between them.

The CDR3 region has the DNA TGTGCCTGCTGCGCAGGGGGTAGCTCCTACAATGAGCAGTTCTTC. Amino acids: CACCAGGSSYNEQFF. The chain couples TRBV2 to TRBJ2-1; TRBD1 aligns across 7 bases. Germline values: CDR1 SNHLY, CDR2 FYNNEI. V trimming: 11 bases; J trimming: 0 bases; junction bases outside the gene matches: 10. The CDR3 is 15 amino acids.